Below, 27 T cell receptor beta chains from the same sample are listed, as sequenced in a study of T cell repertoires in cytomegalovirus infection. These receptors' targets are unknown. MiXCR, run by TCRdb on the reads, gives a single entry per CDR3 protein. Among roughly 920,000 distinct CDR3 sequences listed, under 40% were seen once. The material sequenced was cultured CD8+ T cells from PBMCs, taken from culture after CMV antigen stimulation. The receptors derive from a human donor in good health (CMV status not recorded). Some clones in this sample may be carry-over from other donors' samples.

This clonotype showed up just a few times. DNA for the CDR3: TGTGCCAGCAGCCTCCCTAGGGACAGGGGGTCGGTGAACACTGAAGCTTTCTTT. Encoded protein: CASSLPRDRGSVNTEAFF. The J gene is TRBJ1-1, the V gene TRBV7-9; TRBD1 agrees at 11 bases. Germline trimming cut 5 bases from V and 0 bases from J; bases unmatched to any gene: 11. This CDR3 has 18 amino acids. Germline loops: CDR1 SEHNR, CDR2 FQNEAQ (reference sequence).

At least ten counts were recorded for this clonotype. The CDR3 coding sequence is TGTGCCAGCAGGGGCCCGGACAGGGGGCGGAAAGCCGGGGAGCTGTTTTTT. This encodes CASRGPDRGRKAGELFF. V is TRBV7-8 and J is TRBJ2-2, with TRBD1 matching over 11 bases. Per germline, CDR1 SGHVS and CDR2 FQNEAQ. This CDR3 spans 17 amino acids. V dropped 6 bases and J dropped 6; count of bases not matched to a gene: 12.

The V call is TRBV5-4, the J call TRBJ2-7; a weak D match, TRBD1 (6 bases). Germline CDR1 reads SGHNT; CDR2 reads YYREEE (reference sequence). The CDR3 spans 13 residues. Trimming removed 5 bases from V and 9 bases from J, with 18 bases in between. CDR3 sequence reads: CASSAQSGAGQYV. The CDR3 DNA sequence: TGTGCCAGCAGTGCGCAATCAGGGGCTGGGCAGTACGTC.

The chain has TRBV7-8 and TRBJ2-5; maybe TRBD2 (5 bases). Germline-derived CDR1 and CDR2 are SGHVS and FQNEAQ. CDR3 length equals 15 residues. Trimming pared 6 bases from V and 0 bases from J, leaving 14 bases between. The CDR3 nucleotides are TGTGCCAGCAGACAAACTCCGGGAAACCAAGAGACCCAGTACTTC. Protein product: CASRQTPGNQETQYF.

There are a few counts of this clonotype. This sequence joins TRBV10-3 and TRBJ1-1; D not resolved. Deletions cut 3 bases from V and 3 bases from J, with 8 bases between. Germline values: CDR1 ENHRY, CDR2 SYGVKD. This CDR3 spans 13 amino acids. The CDR3 region is CAISDPQDTEAFF. CDR3 sequence (DNA): TGTGCCATCAGTGACCCGCAGGACACTGAAGCTTTCTTT.

In its sample, this clonotype was seen many times. The rearrangement joins TRBV7-2 to TRBJ2-1; no clear D. The V gene lost 1 base and the J gene lost 3 bases, with 7 bases spanning the gap. Germline loops: CDR1 SGHTA, CDR2 FQGNSA. The CDR3 loop spans 14 amino acids. CDR3 DNA: TGTGCCAGCAGCTTAGAGCTAGGCTACAATGAGCAGTTCTTC. The encoded protein is CASSLELGYNEQFF.

The sample holds many counts of this clonotype. The chain links TRBV7-6 to TRBJ1-1; D is uncertain. Germline lookup yields CDR1 SGHVS and CDR2 FNYEAQ. The CDR3 runs 16 residues. Trimming took 1 base from V and 0 from J, leaving 12 bases between them. CDR3 protein: CASSLGEPTMNTEAFF. The CDR3 DNA sequence: TGTGCCAGCAGCTTAGGGGAGCCAACCATGAACACTGAAGCTTTCTTT.

This clonotype was detected only a few times. This rearrangement joins TRBV12-5 to TRBJ2-1, with 10 bases identical to TRBD2. Germline CDR1 LGHNT, CDR2 FRNRAP. CDR3 size: 16 residues. V was clipped by 0 bases and J by 4 bases; unmatched bases: 3. In DNA, the CDR3 is TGTGCTAGTGGTTTGGTCGGACTAGCGGATTACAATGAGCAGTTCTTC. It translates to CASGLVGLADYNEQFF.

The chain has TRBV6-2 or TRBV6-3 and TRBJ2-7; tentatively, D is TRBD2 (5 bases). The V gene lost 6 bases and the J gene lost 2 bases, with 20 bases spanning the gap. The V gene's germline CDR1 is MNHEY and CDR2 SVGEGT. The CDR3 is 16 amino acids. CDR3 sequence (DNA): TGTGCCAGCAGACCCGTCGAGGGTATAGAGGCCTACGAGCAGTACTTC. This sequence encodes CASRPVEGIEAYEQYF.

The rearrangement uses TRBV20-1 and TRBJ2-5; no clear D gene. V was clipped by 1 base and J by 3 bases, with 9 bases between them. The CDR3 consists of 13 residues. The germline V gene has CDR1 DFQATT and CDR2 SNEGSKA (reference sequence). CDR3 protein: CSARGSRKETQYF. CDR3 DNA: TGCAGTGCTAGAGGTTCAAGAAAAGAGACCCAGTACTTC.

There are a few counts of this clonotype. CDR3: CATSRDQRPNQPQHF. DNA for the CDR3: TGTGCCACCAGCAGAGATCAGCGGCCTAATCAGCCCCAGCATTTT. The chain carries TRBV15 and TRBJ1-5; D unclear. The CDR3 is made up of 15 amino acids. Germline lookup yields CDR1 LNHNV and CDR2 YYDKDF (reference sequence). The V end was cut by 0 bases, the J end by 4 bases, with 10 bases between.

The sample holds a few counts of this clonotype. V is TRBV15 and J is TRBJ2-5, with 7 bases matching TRBD1. The V gene end was trimmed by 0 bases and the J gene end by 1 base; junction bases not matched to a gene: 5. CDR3 length: 16 residues. Germline V gene sequence: CDR1 LNHNV, CDR2 YYDKDF (reference sequence). The CDR3 nucleotides are TGTGCCACCAGCAGAGACCTCGACAGGGTCCAAGAGACCCAGTACTTC. Protein sequence: CATSRDLDRVQETQYF.

The chain recombines TRBV5-1 with TRBJ2-5; D possibly uses TRBD1 or TRBD2 (5 bases each). The germline V and J ends were trimmed by 6 bases and 2 bases, with 29 bases remaining between them. The length of the CDR3 is 19 residues. Germline CDR1 reads SGHRS; CDR2 reads YFSETQ. Written as DNA, the CDR3 is TGCGCCAGCACCCCGGGGCCGGGACGGTTGGACCCCAATCAAGAGACCCAGTACTTC. It codes for CASTPGPGRLDPNQETQYF.

This clonotype was seen a few times. The rearrangement joins TRBV6-2 or TRBV6-3 to TRBJ2-1, with TRBD1 as a possible D gene (5 bases). The length of the CDR3 is 16 residues. The ends were cut back, 2 bases at V and 1 base at J, with 12 bases in the middle. CDR1 and CDR2 from the germline V gene are MNHEY and SVGEGT. CDR3 nucleotides: TGTGCCAGCAGTTACGCCAGGGTGGTATCCTACAATGAGCAGTTCTTC. It specifies CASSYARVVSYNEQFF.

This clonotype turned up a few times. The chain links TRBV10-3 to TRBJ1-5; D is undetermined. CDR3 length: 15 amino acids. The V gene lost 0 bases and the J gene lost 0 bases, with 6 bases spanning the gap. CDR1 and CDR2 from the germline V gene are ENHRY and SYGVKD. In DNA, the CDR3 is TGTGCCATCAGTGAGTCCCAGGATAGCAATCAGCCCCAGCATTTT. This sequence encodes CAISESQDSNQPQHF.

V gene TRBV19 combines with J gene TRBJ1-1; TRBD1 agrees at 8 bases. V was pared by 3 bases and J by 4 bases, with 10 bases of the junction left unmatched. From germline, CDR1 is LNHDA and CDR2 SQIVND (reference sequence). The CDR3 length is 16 residues. The CDR3 DNA is TGTGCCAGTAGTATTTCCCCTTTGACAGGGGTCACTGAAGCTTTCTTT. The encoded protein is CASSISPLTGVTEAFF.

The rearrangement uses TRBV25-1 and TRBJ1-1; no definite D call. V was pared by 4 bases and J by 0 bases, with 12 bases between. Germline V lookup: CDR1 MGHDK, CDR2 SYGVNS. This CDR3 is 15 amino acids long. DNA of the CDR3: TGTGCCAGCAGTGGGTTACTGGGCTTGAACACTGAAGCTTTCTTT. It yields the protein CASSGLLGLNTEAFF.

This clonotype was seen only a few times. V usage is TRBV4-1 and J usage is TRBJ1-6; 7 bases are a match to TRBD1. V gave up 1 base and J gave up 9 bases; unmatched junction bases: 9. Germline assignment: CDR1 MGHRA and CDR2 YSYEKL. CDR3 length: 16 residues. In DNA, the CDR3 is TGCGCCAGCAGCCAAGTCCCGGGACAGTCCCTTTCACCCCTCCACTTT. It codes for CASSQVPGQSLSPLHF.

J is TRBJ2-1 and V is TRBV9, with D tentatively TRBD1 (5 bases). Deletions cut 0 bases from V and 7 bases from J, with 11 bases between. There are 14 residues in the CDR3. Germline lookup yields CDR1 SGDLS and CDR2 YYNGEE. The CDR3 region is CASSVESGINEQFF. In DNA form, the CDR3 reads TGTGCCAGCAGCGTAGAGTCAGGGATAAATGAGCAGTTCTTC.

The chain carries TRBV2 and TRBJ2-3; TRBD1 matches 11 bases. CDR1 SNHLY and CDR2 FYNNEI come from the germline V gene. This CDR3 has 18 residues. Trimming took 10 bases from V and 0 from J; bases not matched to a gene: 15. CDR3 coding DNA: TGTGCCACCTTCCCGGGACAGGGGGAAGGCCTTAGCACAGATACGCAGTATTTT. Amino acid sequence: CATFPGQGEGLSTDTQYF.

The V gene is TRBV19, the J gene TRBJ2-7, with D possibly matching TRBD1 (6 bases). This CDR3 is 13 amino acids long. Per the germline V gene, CDR1 is LNHDA and CDR2 is SQIVND (reference sequence). The ends were cut back, 5 bases at V and 5 bases at J, with 13 bases in the middle. CDR3 sequence reads: CASSADSVDEQYV. The DNA of the CDR3 is TGTGCCAGTAGTGCGGACAGTGTCGACGAGCAGTACGTC.

The rearrangement uses TRBV27 and TRBJ1-6; the match to TRBD1 covers 7 bases. Germline assignment: CDR1 MNHEY and CDR2 SMNVEV (reference sequence). V lost 7 bases and J lost 10; bases outside the gene matches: 13. CDR3 length: 15 amino acids. CDR3 sequence reads: CASTPLTGRSSPLHF. DNA of the CDR3: TGTGCCAGCACCCCCCTGACAGGGAGAAGCTCACCCCTCCACTTT.

CDR3 protein: CASSYGGSTIYEQYV. For the CDR3, the DNA is TGTGCCAGCAGTTACGGAGGCAGTACCATCTACGAGCAGTACGTC. The chain is built from TRBV6-2 or TRBV6-3 and TRBJ2-7; a possible D gene is TRBD2 (5 bases). V gave up 2 bases and J gave up 3 bases, with 14 bases separating them. The CDR3 length is 15 residues. The germline V gene has CDR1 MNHEY and CDR2 SVGEGT.

This clonotype was found a few times. The chain joins TRBV9 to TRBJ2-3, with D perhaps TRBD1 (5 bases). V was pared by 0 bases and J by 4 bases, with 12 bases between. Germline lookup yields CDR1 SGDLS and CDR2 YYNGEE. The CDR3 runs 15 residues. CDR3 in amino acids: CASSVVGRVADTQYF. DNA for the CDR3: TGTGCCAGCAGCGTAGTCGGCAGGGTTGCAGATACGCAGTATTTT.

The chain is built from TRBV4-3 and TRBJ2-1, with a weak D call TRBD1 (6 bases). The germline V gene has CDR1 LGHNA and CDR2 YSLEER. The CDR3 covers 18 residues. The V gene lost 0 bases and the J gene lost 8 bases, with 23 bases spanning the gap. The DNA for the CDR3 is TGCGCCAGCAGCCAAGATCGAGTGACAGGTATCCTCTGGGATGAGCAGTTCTTC. Protein: CASSQDRVTGILWDEQFF.

This chain connects TRBV6-6 to TRBJ2-2; D might be TRBD1 (5 bases). Trimming left V 4 bases short and J 0 bases short, with 9 bases between. CDR1 is MNHNY, CDR2 SVGAGI, per germline (reference sequence). This CDR3 is built from 15 residues. Written as DNA, the CDR3 is TGTGCCAGCAGTTGGACATTCTCGAACACCGGGGAGCTGTTTTTT. Translation gives CASSWTFSNTGELFF.

There are a few counts of this clonotype. The V and J genes are TRBV6-5 and TRBJ2-7; 9 bases map to TRBD1. In germline, CDR1 is MNHEY, CDR2 SVGAGI. This CDR3 contains 15 residues. J was trimmed by 5 bases and V by 3 bases; bases with no gene match: 8. This chain's CDR3 is CASSYSGTGIHEQYV. The CDR3 DNA sequence: TGTGCCAGCAGTTATTCGGGGACAGGGATCCACGAGCAGTACGTC.